The TCR beta chain described here comes from a study of CD8 T cell repertoires and HIV-1 epitope variants. Study information: Separate from the cultures, 1M uncultured T cells served as baseline.

General study findings and limits: About ten TCR beta clonotypes were antigen-specific, roughly six apparently recognizing autologous or escape variants. Beta chains alone show antigen proliferation, not cytokine profile or function.

On the immunoSEQ platform, TCR beta CDR3s were sequenced at survey depth. Profiling relied on immunoSEQ multiplex PCR, and the TCRdb table lists in-frame clones only, not all of them. Among 4,500 to 7,000 clones listed, around three fifths were seen once. Trimming cost V 6 bases and J 3 bases, with 21 bases left between them. The CDR3 covers 16 residues. Looked up from germline, CDR1 is LNHDA and CDR2 is SQIVND (reference sequence). About this clone itself: The antigen remains undetermined.

This receptor was obtained from a male donor with HIV. Sequencing was done on a sample of cultured CD8+ T cells derived from PBMCs. The chain carries TRBV19 and TRBJ2-7, with D perhaps TRBD2 (5 bases). As DNA, the CDR3 is TGTGCCAGTAGCAACGAATCCCGGACGGGGAACTACGAGCAGTACTTC. This encodes CASSNESRTGNYEQYF.